This TCR beta chain stems from a study of glioma-infiltrating T cells. Amplification of TCR alpha and beta CDR3 regions from RNA used iRepertoire nested multiplex PCR. Each CDR3 protein gets one entry after TCRdb re-called the multiplex PCR reads with MiXCR. The sample has about 110,000 distinct CDR3 sequences; less than 30% are singletons. As concerns this clonotype: A much more abundant neighbour one base away suggests this may be a read error.

Germline assignment: CDR1 SGHTA and CDR2 FQGTGA. The CDR3 loop spans 16 amino acids. The trim removed 5 bases at V and 5 bases at J, leaving 12 bases unmatched. The sample comprised glioma tissue, nonneoplastic brain tissue, or PBMCs (not recorded which). The chain links TRBV7-3 to TRBJ1-2; 9 positions agree with TRBD1. This TCR was sampled from a human donor with low-grade glioma or glioblastoma, undergoing nonglioma brain surgery, or in good health (not recorded which). The CDR3 protein is CASSLETGGTGYGYTF. CDR3 sequence (DNA): TGTGCCAGCAGCCTCGAAACAGGGGGCACCGGGTATGGCTACACCTTC. The full variable domain, with the rest looked up from reference TRBV7-3 and TRBJ1-2, is GAGVSQTPSNKVTEKGKYVELRCDPISGHTALYWYRQSLGQGPEFLIYFQGTGAADDSGLPNDRFFAVRPEGSVSTLKIQRTERGDSAVYLCASSLETGGTGYGYTFGSGTRLTVV.